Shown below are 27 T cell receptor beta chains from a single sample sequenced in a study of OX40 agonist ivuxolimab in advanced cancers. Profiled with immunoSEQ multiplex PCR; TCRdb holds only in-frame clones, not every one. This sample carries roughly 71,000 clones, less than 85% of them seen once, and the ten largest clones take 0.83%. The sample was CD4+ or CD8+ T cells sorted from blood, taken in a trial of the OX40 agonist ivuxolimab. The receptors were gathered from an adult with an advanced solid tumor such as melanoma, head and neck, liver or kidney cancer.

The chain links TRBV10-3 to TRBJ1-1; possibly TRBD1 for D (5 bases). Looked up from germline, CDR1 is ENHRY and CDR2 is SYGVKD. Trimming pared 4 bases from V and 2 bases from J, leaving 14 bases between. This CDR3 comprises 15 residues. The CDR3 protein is CAISVSGSKNTEAFF. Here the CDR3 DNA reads TGTGCCATCAGTGTATCAGGGAGCAAAAACACTGAAGCTTTCTTT.

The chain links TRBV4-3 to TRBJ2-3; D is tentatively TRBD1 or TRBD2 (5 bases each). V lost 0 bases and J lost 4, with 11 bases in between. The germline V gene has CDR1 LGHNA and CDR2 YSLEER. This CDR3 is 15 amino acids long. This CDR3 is CASSQDGAGADTQYF. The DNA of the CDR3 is TGCGCCAGCAGCCAAGATGGGGCCGGGGCAGATACGCAGTATTTT.

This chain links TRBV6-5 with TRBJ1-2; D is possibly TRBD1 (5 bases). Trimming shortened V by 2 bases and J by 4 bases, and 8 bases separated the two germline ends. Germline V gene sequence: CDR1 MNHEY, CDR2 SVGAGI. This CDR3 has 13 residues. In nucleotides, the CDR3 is TGTGCCAGCAGTTACCAGGGTCTCTATGGCTACACCTTC. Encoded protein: CASSYQGLYGYTF.

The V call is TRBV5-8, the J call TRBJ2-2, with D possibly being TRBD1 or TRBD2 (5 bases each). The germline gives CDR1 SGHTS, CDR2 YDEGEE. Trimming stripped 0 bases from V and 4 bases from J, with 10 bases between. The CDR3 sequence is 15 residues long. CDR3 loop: CASSLGWGSTGELFF. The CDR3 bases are TGTGCCAGCAGCTTGGGGTGGGGGAGCACCGGGGAGCTGTTTTTT.

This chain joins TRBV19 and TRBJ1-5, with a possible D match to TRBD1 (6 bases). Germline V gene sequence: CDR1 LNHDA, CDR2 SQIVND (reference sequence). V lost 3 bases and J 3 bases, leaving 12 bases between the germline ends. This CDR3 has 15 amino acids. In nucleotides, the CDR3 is TGTGCCAGTAGTATGCGTCAGGGGATCAATCAGCCCCAGCATTTT. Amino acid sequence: CASSMRQGINQPQHF.

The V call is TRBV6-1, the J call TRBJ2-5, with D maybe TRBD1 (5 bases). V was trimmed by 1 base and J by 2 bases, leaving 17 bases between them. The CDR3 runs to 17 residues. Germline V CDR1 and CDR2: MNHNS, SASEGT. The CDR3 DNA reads TGTGCCAGCAGTGAAGTAGGGGCCCCGATGATTCAAGAGACCCAGTACTTC. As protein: CASSEVGAPMIQETQYF.

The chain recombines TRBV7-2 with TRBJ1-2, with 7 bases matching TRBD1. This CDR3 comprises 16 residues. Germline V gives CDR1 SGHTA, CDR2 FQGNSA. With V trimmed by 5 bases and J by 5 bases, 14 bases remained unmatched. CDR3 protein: CASSIPTRGRGYGYTF. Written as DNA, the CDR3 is TGTGCCAGCAGCATCCCGACAAGGGGGCGGGGGTATGGCTACACCTTC.

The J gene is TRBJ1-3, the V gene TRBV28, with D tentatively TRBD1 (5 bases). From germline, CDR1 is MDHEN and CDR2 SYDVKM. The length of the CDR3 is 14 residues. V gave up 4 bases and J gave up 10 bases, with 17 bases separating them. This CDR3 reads CASSSARTMSTIYF. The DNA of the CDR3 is TGTGCCAGCAGTTCCGCCCGGACAATGAGTACCATATATTTT. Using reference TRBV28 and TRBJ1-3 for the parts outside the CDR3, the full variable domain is DVKVTQSSRYLVKRTGEKVFLECVQDMDHENMFWYRQDPGLGLRLIYFSYDVKMKEKGDIPEGYSVSREKKERFSLILESASTNQTSMYLCASSSARTMSTIYFGEGSWLTVV.

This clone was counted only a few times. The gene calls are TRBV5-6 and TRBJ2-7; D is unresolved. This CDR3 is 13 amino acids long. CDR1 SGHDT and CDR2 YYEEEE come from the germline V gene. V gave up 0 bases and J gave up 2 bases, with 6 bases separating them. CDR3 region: CASSLDSTYEQYF. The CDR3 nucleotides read TGTGCCAGCAGCTTGGACAGCACCTACGAGCAGTACTTC.

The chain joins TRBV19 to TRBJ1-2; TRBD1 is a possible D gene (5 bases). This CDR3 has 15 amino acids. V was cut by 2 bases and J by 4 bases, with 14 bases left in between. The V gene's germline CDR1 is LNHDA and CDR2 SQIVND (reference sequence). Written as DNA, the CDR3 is TGTGCCAGTAGTATACGGTGGGGGGTTGTCTATGGCTACACCTTC. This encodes CASSIRWGVVYGYTF. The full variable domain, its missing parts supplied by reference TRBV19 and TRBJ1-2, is DGGITQSPKYLFRKEGQNVTLSCEQNLNHDAMYWYRQDPGQGLRLIYYSQIVNDFQKGDIAEGYSVSREKKESFPLTVTSAQKNPTAFYLCASSIRWGVVYGYTFGSGTRLTVV.

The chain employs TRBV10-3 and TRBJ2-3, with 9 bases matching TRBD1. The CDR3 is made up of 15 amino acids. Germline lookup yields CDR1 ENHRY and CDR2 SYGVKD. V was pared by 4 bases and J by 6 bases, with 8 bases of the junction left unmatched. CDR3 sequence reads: CAISGTGTGLDTQYF. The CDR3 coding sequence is TGTGCCATCAGTGGTACGGGGACAGGGTTGGATACGCAGTATTTT.

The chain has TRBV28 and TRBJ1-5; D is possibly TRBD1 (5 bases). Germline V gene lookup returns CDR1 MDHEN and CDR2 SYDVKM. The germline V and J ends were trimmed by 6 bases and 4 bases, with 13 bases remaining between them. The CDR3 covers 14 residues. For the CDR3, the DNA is TGTGCCAGCAGAGACGTCTCAGGGAATCAGCCCCAGCATTTT. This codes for CASRDVSGNQPQHF.

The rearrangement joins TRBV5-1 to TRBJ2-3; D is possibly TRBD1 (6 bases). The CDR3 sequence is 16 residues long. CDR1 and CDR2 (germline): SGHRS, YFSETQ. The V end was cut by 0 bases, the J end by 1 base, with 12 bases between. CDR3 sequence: CASSLGDAGGTDTQYF. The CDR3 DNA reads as TGCGCCAGCAGCTTGGGAGATGCAGGGGGCACAGATACGCAGTATTTT.

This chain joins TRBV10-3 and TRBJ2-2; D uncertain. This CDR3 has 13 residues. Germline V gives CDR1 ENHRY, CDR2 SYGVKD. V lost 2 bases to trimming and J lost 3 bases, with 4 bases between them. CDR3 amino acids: CAISERDTGELFF. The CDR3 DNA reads TGTGCCATCAGTGAGCGGGACACCGGGGAGCTGTTTTTT.

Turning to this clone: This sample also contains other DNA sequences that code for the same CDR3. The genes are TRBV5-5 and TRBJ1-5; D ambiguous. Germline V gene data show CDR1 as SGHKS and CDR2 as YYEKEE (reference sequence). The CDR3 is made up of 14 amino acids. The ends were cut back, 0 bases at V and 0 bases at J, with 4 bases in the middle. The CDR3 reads CASSLEYSNQPQHF. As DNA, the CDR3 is TGTGCCAGCAGCTTGGAGTATAGCAATCAGCCCCAGCATTTT.

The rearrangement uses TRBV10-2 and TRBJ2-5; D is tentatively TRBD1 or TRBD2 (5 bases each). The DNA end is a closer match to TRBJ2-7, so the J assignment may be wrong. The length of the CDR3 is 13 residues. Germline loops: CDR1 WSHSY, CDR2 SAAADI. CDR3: CASLGTASYEQYF. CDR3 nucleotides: TGCGCCAGCCTCGGGACGGCGAGTTACGAGCAGTACTTC.

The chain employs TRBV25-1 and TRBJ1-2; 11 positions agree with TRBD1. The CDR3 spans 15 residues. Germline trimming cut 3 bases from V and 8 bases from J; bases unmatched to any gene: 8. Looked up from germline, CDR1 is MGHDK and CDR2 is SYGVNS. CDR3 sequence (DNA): TGTGCCAGCAGTGACGGACAGGGGGCTTACGAGGGCTACACCTTC. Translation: CASSDGQGAYEGYTF.

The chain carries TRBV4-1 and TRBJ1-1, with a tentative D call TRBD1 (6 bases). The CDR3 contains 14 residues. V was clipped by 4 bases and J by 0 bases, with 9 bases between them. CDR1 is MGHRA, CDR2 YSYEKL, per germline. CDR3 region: CASSPGQLNTEAFF. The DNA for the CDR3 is TGCGCCAGCAGCCCAGGACAGTTGAACACTGAAGCTTTCTTT.

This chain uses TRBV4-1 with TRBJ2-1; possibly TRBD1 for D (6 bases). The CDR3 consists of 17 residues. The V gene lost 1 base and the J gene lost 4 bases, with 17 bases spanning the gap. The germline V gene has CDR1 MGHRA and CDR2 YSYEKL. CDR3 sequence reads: CASSQVSLDREYNEQFF. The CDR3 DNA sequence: TGCGCCAGCAGCCAAGTGTCGCTGGACAGAGAGTACAATGAGCAGTTCTTC.

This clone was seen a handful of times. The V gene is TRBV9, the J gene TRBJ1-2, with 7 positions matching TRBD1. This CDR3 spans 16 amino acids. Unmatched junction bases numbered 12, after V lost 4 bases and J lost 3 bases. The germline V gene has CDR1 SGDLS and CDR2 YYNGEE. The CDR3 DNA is TGTGCCAGCAGCCCTAGGGTGGGACAGAGCGACTATGGCTACACCTTC. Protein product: CASSPRVGQSDYGYTF.

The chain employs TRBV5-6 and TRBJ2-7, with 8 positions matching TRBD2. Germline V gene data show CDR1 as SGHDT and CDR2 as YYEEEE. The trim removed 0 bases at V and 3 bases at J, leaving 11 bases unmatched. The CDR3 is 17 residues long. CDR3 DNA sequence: TGTGCCAGCAGCTTGGATAGCGGGGTCAAGTCGGTCTACGAGCAGTACTTC. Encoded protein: CASSLDSGVKSVYEQYF.

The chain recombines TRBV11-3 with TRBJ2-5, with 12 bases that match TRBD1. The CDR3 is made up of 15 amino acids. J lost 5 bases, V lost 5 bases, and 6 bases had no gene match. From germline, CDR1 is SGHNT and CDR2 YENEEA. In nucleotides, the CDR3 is TGTGCCAGCAGCCCAGGGACAGGGGGCTGGGAGACCCAGTACTTC. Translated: CASSPGTGGWETQYF.

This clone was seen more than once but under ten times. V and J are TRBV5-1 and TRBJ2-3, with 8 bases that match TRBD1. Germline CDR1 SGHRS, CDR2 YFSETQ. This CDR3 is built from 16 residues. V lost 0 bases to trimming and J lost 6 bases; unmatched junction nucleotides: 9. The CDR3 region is CASSLETGARGDTQYF. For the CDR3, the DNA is TGCGCCAGCAGCTTGGAGACAGGGGCCAGGGGGGATACGCAGTATTTT.

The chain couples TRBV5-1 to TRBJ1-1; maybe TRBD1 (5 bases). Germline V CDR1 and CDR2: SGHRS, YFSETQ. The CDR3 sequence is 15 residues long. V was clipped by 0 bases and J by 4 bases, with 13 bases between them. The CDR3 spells CASSLEAGGSTEAFF. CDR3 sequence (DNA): TGCGCCAGCAGCTTGGAAGCGGGGGGGAGCACTGAAGCTTTCTTT.

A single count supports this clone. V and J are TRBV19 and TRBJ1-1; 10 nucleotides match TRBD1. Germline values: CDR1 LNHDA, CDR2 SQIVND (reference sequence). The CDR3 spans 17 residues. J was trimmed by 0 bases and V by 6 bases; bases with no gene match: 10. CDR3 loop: CASRLDRGPSMNTEAFF. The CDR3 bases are TGTGCCAGTAGGCTTGACAGGGGGCCGTCGATGAACACTGAAGCTTTCTTT.

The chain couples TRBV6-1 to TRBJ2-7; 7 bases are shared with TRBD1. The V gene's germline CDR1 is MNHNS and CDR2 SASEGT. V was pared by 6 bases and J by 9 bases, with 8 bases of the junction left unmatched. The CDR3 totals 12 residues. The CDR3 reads CASRGQIPTQYF. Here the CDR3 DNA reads TGTGCCAGCAGGGGACAGATCCCCACGCAGTACTTC.

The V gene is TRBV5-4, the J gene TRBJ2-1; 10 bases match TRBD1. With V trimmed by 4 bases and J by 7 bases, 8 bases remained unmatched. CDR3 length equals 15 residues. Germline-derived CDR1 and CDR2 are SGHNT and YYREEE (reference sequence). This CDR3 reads CASSGRQGAGNEQFF. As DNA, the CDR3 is TGTGCCAGCAGCGGGAGACAGGGGGCGGGAAATGAGCAGTTCTTC.